This T cell receptor (beta chain) is from a study of OX40 agonist ivuxolimab in advanced cancers. Study-wide points: Some nonresponders additionally presented with little normalized T-cell clonal expansion.

This clone was recorded only once. Its antigen remains unidentified. Profiling relied on immunoSEQ multiplex PCR, and the TCRdb table lists in-frame clones only, not all of them. The sample has about 38,000 clones; roughly 87% are singletons. This CDR3 is 13 amino acids long. Trimming left V 6 bases short and J 6 bases short, with 16 bases between. In germline, CDR1 is SGHNT, CDR2 YYREEE (reference sequence). The V call is TRBV5-4, the J call TRBJ2-7, with D perhaps being TRBD1 or TRBD2 (6 bases each). The starting material was CD4+ or CD8+ T cells sorted from blood, obtained in a trial of the OX40 agonist ivuxolimab. The TCR sequence derives from an adult with an advanced solid tumor such as melanoma, head and neck, liver or kidney cancer. The CDR3 loop is CASTRSGDSEQYF. CDR3 sequence (DNA): TGTGCCAGCACTCGGTCAGGGGACTCCGAGCAGTACTTC.